What follows are 18 T cell receptor beta chains derived from one specimen sequenced in a study of vaccination and CD4 T cells after COVID-19. Treatment here: approximately 9-day PBMC culture with coronavirus spike peptide pools or control peptides (ViraFEST assay). Researchers collected the unexposed donor's CD4+ T cells before the COVID-19 pandemic (2011-2018). No antigens are known for them. Cultured CD4+ T-cell DNA underwent Oncomine TCR Beta short-read sequencing. TCRdb re-analysed the PCR reads in MiXCR, keeping a single row per CDR3 protein. This table has roughly 4,000 distinct CDR3 sequences, 35% to 40% appearing once. The sequenced material came from CD4+ T cells from blood, cultured in vitro. Receptors originate from a human donor in good health.

The chain couples TRBV20-1 to TRBJ1-5; maybe TRBD1 (5 bases). The CDR3 length is 14 residues. Per the germline V gene, CDR1 is DFQATT and CDR2 is SNEGSKA (reference sequence). V lost 0 bases, J lost 3 bases, and 9 bases lay in between. The CDR3 is CSARDGGNNQPQHF. The CDR3 DNA reads as TGCAGTGCTAGAGATGGGGGAAACAATCAGCCCCAGCATTTT.

In this sample, this clonotype turned up a few times. This chain connects TRBV20-1 to TRBJ1-2; perhaps TRBD1 as D (5 bases). The germline V gene encodes CDR1 DFQATT and CDR2 SNEGSKA (reference sequence). V lost 3 bases to trimming and J lost 4 bases, with 15 bases between them. The CDR3 contains 14 residues. The CDR3 nucleotides read TGCAGTGCTAGGGAGCCAGGGTCCTTCTATGGCTACACCTTC. Amino acids: CSAREPGSFYGYTF.

This clonotype was seen more than once but under ten times. The rearrangement uses TRBV7-2 and TRBJ2-5, with 7 positions matching TRBD2. CDR3 length equals 14 residues. Unmatched junction bases numbered 2, after V lost 0 bases and J lost 4 bases. Germline CDR1 reads SGHTA; CDR2 reads FQGNSA. DNA of the CDR3: TGTGCCAGCAGCTTAGCCGGGGGGACAGAGACCCAGTACTTC. This codes for CASSLAGGTETQYF.

The V gene is TRBV7-9, the J gene TRBJ1-1, with D perhaps matching TRBD1 (6 bases). The V end lost 2 bases, the J end lost 8 bases, and 12 bases lay between the germline ends. Germline V gene sequence: CDR1 SEHNR, CDR2 FQNEAQ (reference sequence). The length of the CDR3 is 13 residues. The CDR3 loop reads CASSLSNGQEAFF. CDR3 bases: TGTGCCAGCAGCTTATCCAACGGACAGGAAGCTTTCTTT.

This clonotype was seen only a few times. The chain recombines TRBV12-3 or TRBV12-4 with TRBJ1-1; no clear D gene. The CDR3 consists of 12 residues. V was cut by 6 bases and J by 5 bases, with 10 bases left in between. The CDR3 DNA sequence: TGTGCCAGCAGGGCCATCCTTACTGAAGCTTTCTTT. Translated, it gives CASRAILTEAFF.

The V and J genes are TRBV27 and TRBJ1-2; D not resolved. With 0 bases removed from V and 7 bases from J, the gap between germline ends came to 9 bases. Germline assignment: CDR1 MNHEY and CDR2 SMNVEV (reference sequence). This CDR3 comprises 13 residues. CDR3 amino acids: CASSLSLSVGYTF. The CDR3 DNA follows: TGTGCCAGCAGTTTATCCCTTTCGGTTGGCTACACCTTC.

V gene TRBV27 combines with J gene TRBJ2-7, with 9 bases identical to TRBD1. CDR1 MNHEY and CDR2 SMNVEV come from the germline V gene (reference sequence). After removal of 5 bases from V and 5 bases from J, the junction contained 10 bases not matched to a gene. The CDR3 loop spans 15 amino acids. Here the CDR3 DNA reads TGTGCCAGCAGTCACAACCCGGGACAGGGTGACGAGCAGTACTTC. As protein: CASSHNPGQGDEQYF.

This clonotype was seen a few times. The chain links TRBV6-1 to TRBJ2-1, with D perhaps matching TRBD2 (7 bases). The CDR3 totals 13 residues. V was shortened by 8 bases and J by 9 bases, with 17 bases between the two germline ends. Germline V gene lookup returns CDR1 MNHNS and CDR2 SASEGT. The chain's CDR3 is CASEGGGQVEQFF. CDR3 sequence (DNA): TGTGCCAGCGAGGGGGGGGGTCAGGTTGAGCAGTTCTTC.

The J gene is TRBJ1-2, the V gene TRBV7-9; TRBD1 agrees at 10 bases. The CDR3 totals 13 residues. Trimming cost V 5 bases and J 3 bases; bases outside gene matches: 0. Germline V gene lookup returns CDR1 SEHNR and CDR2 FQNEAQ (reference sequence). The CDR3 bases are TGTGCCAGCAGCGGACAGGGGGACTATGGCTACACCTTC. It specifies CASSGQGDYGYTF.

The chain joins TRBV20-1 to TRBJ1-2; a weak D match, TRBD1 (6 bases). Between the trimmed V and J ends, which lost 0 bases and 4 bases, there was a span of 27 bases. This CDR3 contains 19 residues. The germline CDR1 and CDR2 sequences are DFQATT and SNEGSKA (reference sequence). CDR3 sequence reads: CSAREGGSRTTRGGYGYTF. CDR3 nucleotide sequence: TGCAGTGCTAGAGAAGGTGGTAGTAGGACGACTCGAGGGGGCTATGGCTACACCTTC.

This clonotype turned up a few times. This sequence joins TRBV7-9 and TRBJ1-2; D not certain. V lost 4 bases, J lost 5 bases, and 8 bases lay in between. The germline gives CDR1 SEHNR, CDR2 FQNEAQ (reference sequence). This CDR3 contains 12 residues. CDR3 region: CASSSQSYGYTF. The DNA for the CDR3 is TGTGCCAGCAGCTCCCAGAGTTATGGCTACACCTTC.

The V and J genes are TRBV20-1 and TRBJ1-2, with D tentatively TRBD1 (6 bases). The germline V gene has CDR1 DFQATT and CDR2 SNEGSKA (reference sequence). This CDR3 has 16 amino acids. Trimming shortened V by 2 bases and J by 1 base, and 17 bases separated the two germline ends. DNA of the CDR3: TGCAGTGCTAGATCACACATACAGGGAAGTAACTATGGCTACACCTTC. Translated, it gives CSARSHIQGSNYGYTF.

This chain connects TRBV2 to TRBJ2-7, with D perhaps TRBD1 (6 bases). Germline V lookup: CDR1 SNHLY, CDR2 FYNNEI. The CDR3 sequence is 14 residues long. Deletions cut 0 bases from V and 2 bases from J, with 8 bases between. The CDR3 sequence is CASSEARGTYEQYF. As DNA, the CDR3 is TGTGCCAGCAGTGAAGCGAGGGGGACCTACGAGCAGTACTTC.

The J gene is TRBJ1-1, the V gene TRBV12-3 or TRBV12-4, with D perhaps TRBD1 (6 bases). V gave up 3 bases and J gave up 4 bases, with 12 bases separating them. This CDR3 has 14 amino acids. CDR3 in DNA: TGTGCCAGCAGTTTCGGGGGGGCGCGCACTGAAGCTTTCTTT. Translation gives CASSFGGARTEAFF.

This clonotype was picked up a small number of times. V usage is TRBV14 and J usage is TRBJ2-7; 9 nucleotides agree with TRBD1. V trimming: 3 bases; J trimming: 4 bases; junction bases outside the gene matches: 7. CDR3 size: 15 residues. From germline, CDR1 is SGHDN and CDR2 FVKESK. CDR3 protein: CASSQAGTGTYEQYF. CDR3 DNA: TGTGCCAGCAGCCAGGCCGGGACAGGGACTTACGAGCAGTACTTC.

This sequence joins TRBV24-1 and TRBJ2-3; the match to TRBD1 covers 9 bases. The CDR3 is 15 residues long. The germline V gene encodes CDR1 KGHDR and CDR2 SFDVKD. V lost 4 bases, J lost 3 bases, and 4 bases stayed unmatched. The CDR3 is CATSETGGPTDTQYF. The CDR3, as DNA: TGTGCCACCAGTGAAACAGGGGGCCCAACAGATACGCAGTATTTT.

The J gene is TRBJ1-6, the V gene TRBV20-1; D might be TRBD1 (5 bases). This CDR3 comprises 14 residues. The V end lost 5 bases, the J end lost 0 bases, and 8 bases lay between the germline ends. The germline gives CDR1 DFQATT, CDR2 SNEGSKA (reference sequence). The CDR3 DNA sequence: TGCAGTGCTGGCAGGGTCTCCTATAATTCACCCCTCCACTTT. This gives the protein CSAGRVSYNSPLHF.

The chain uses TRBV10-2 and TRBJ1-5; maybe TRBD1 (5 bases). This CDR3 is built from 15 residues. V was clipped by 3 bases and J by 5 bases, with 14 bases between them. CDR1 and CDR2 from the germline V gene are WSHSY and SAAADI. CDR3 bases: TGCGCCAGCAGTGACTACACTCAGGGCCATCAGCCCCAGCATTTT. It translates to CASSDYTQGHQPQHF.